Below are 11 T cell receptor beta chains sequenced from a single sample in a study of early T cells in non-severe SARS-CoV-2 infection. TCRdb passed the 5' RACE reads through MiXCR, listing each CDR3 protein once. This table has about 64,000 distinct CDR3 sequences, around 11% appearing once. Specimen: whole blood, collected at baseline. These receptors originate from an adult who was a healthcare worker with PCR-confirmed SARS-CoV-2 infection or an uninfected control (not recorded which).

This clonotype appeared a few times. This chain uses TRBV11-2 with TRBJ1-1; D is unclear. The CDR3 is 13 residues long. Per germline, CDR1 SGHAT and CDR2 FQNNGV. Trimming stripped 5 bases from V and 7 bases from J, with 14 bases between. The CDR3 region is CASSNRATIEAFF. CDR3 nucleotide sequence: TGTGCCAGCAGCAACCGGGCGACGATTGAAGCTTTCTTT.

This chain uses TRBV5-1 with TRBJ2-1; D tentatively fits TRBD1 or TRBD2 (5 bases each). Trimming took off 0 bases at V and 2 bases at J, with 12 bases between the two ends. This CDR3 spans 16 amino acids. From germline, CDR1 is SGHRS and CDR2 YFSETQ. CDR3 DNA sequence: TGCGCCAGCAGCTTGGACCCGGGGCAGACCTACAATGAGCAGTTCTTC. Translated: CASSLDPGQTYNEQFF.

This clonotype came up a few times. This chain uses TRBV5-1 with TRBJ2-1, with 8 bases that match TRBD2. V lost 4 bases to trimming and J lost 10 bases; unmatched junction nucleotides: 4. Germline V lookup: CDR1 SGHRS, CDR2 YFSETQ. This CDR3 is 12 amino acids long. CDR3 sequence: CASSVSGIEQFF. The CDR3 coding sequence is TGCGCCAGCAGCGTTAGCGGGATCGAGCAGTTCTTC.

This clonotype was detected many times. The chain joins TRBV5-6 to TRBJ1-1, with D hard to call. V was shortened by 1 base and J by 6 bases, with 16 bases between the two germline ends. The CDR3 has 15 amino acids. Germline values: CDR1 SGHDT, CDR2 YYEEEE. CDR3 sequence (DNA): TGTGCCAGCAGCTTGCGGGTGTACTTTGACGCTGAAGCTTTCTTT. It is translated as CASSLRVYFDAEAFF.

This clonotype occurred many times. The chain combines TRBV7-6 with TRBJ1-3; TRBD1 is a possible D gene (6 bases). CDR1 is SGHVS and CDR2 is FNYEAQ in the germline V gene. V was shortened by 4 bases and J by 4 bases, with 11 bases between the two germline ends. The CDR3 sequence is 14 residues long. The CDR3 sequence: CASSSGQLGNTIYF. The CDR3 nucleotides read TGTGCCAGCAGCTCCGGACAGCTAGGAAACACCATATATTTT.

This clonotype showed up just a few times. The V and J genes are TRBV30 and TRBJ1-1; 8 positions agree with TRBD1. The CDR3 runs to 13 residues. V was clipped by 4 bases and J by 11 bases; unmatched bases: 12. Germline CDR1 is GTSNPN and CDR2 is SVGIG (reference sequence). This CDR3 is CAWMMDRAFGAFF. In nucleotides, the CDR3 is TGTGCCTGGATGATGGACAGGGCCTTTGGGGCTTTCTTT.

This rearrangement joins TRBV12-3 or TRBV12-4 to TRBJ2-1; D perhaps matches TRBD1 (6 bases). V lost 6 bases and J lost 3, with 9 bases in between. The CDR3 spans 13 residues. The CDR3 is CASRSDSYNEQFF. Here the CDR3 DNA reads TGTGCCAGCAGATCGGACAGCTACAATGAGCAGTTCTTC.

The chain links TRBV15 to TRBJ1-6, with D unclear. Germline CDR1 reads LNHNV; CDR2 reads YYDKDF (reference sequence). The CDR3 spans 15 residues. V was pared by 0 bases and J by 14 bases, with 17 bases between. The CDR3 region is CATSRDPAVIGTLHF. The CDR3 DNA reads as TGTGCCACCAGCAGAGATCCGGCAGTAATTGGGACCCTCCACTTT.

This clonotype was observed at least ten times. The chain has TRBV7-2 and TRBJ2-7, with a tentative D call TRBD1 (6 bases). CDR1 SGHTA and CDR2 FQGNSA come from the germline V gene. Deletions cut 5 bases from V and 3 bases from J, with 17 bases between. The CDR3 has 15 amino acids. Written as DNA, the CDR3 is TGTGCCAGCAGCCGAGGCGGCAGGGGAAGCTACGAGCAGTACTTC. Amino acids: CASSRGGRGSYEQYF. The entire variable domain, with the rest obtained from reference TRBV7-2 and TRBJ2-7, is as follows: GAGVSQSPSNKVTEKGKDVELRCDPISGHTALYWYRQSLGQGLEFLIYFQGNSAPDKSGLPSDRFSAERTGGSVSTLTIQRTQQEDSAVYLCASSRGGRGSYEQYFGPGTRLTVT.

This clonotype was counted ten times or more. The rearrangement uses TRBV20-1 and TRBJ2-3; perhaps TRBD2 as D (5 bases). V was trimmed by 6 bases and J by 3 bases, leaving 16 bases between them. The CDR3 sequence is 14 residues long. Germline CDR1 reads DFQATT; CDR2 reads SNEGSKA (reference sequence). The CDR3 sequence is CSARGLVWTDTQYF. CDR3 nucleotide sequence: TGCAGTGCCCGGGGATTGGTTTGGACAGATACGCAGTATTTT.

There are a few counts of this clonotype. V is TRBV5-5 and J is TRBJ1-2, with D unclear. CDR1 is SGHKS and CDR2 is YYEKEE in the germline V gene (reference sequence). V gave up 0 bases and J gave up 0 bases, with 6 bases separating them. This CDR3 has 14 amino acids. CDR3 sequence reads: CASSLGGPNYGYTF. In DNA, the CDR3 is TGTGCCAGCAGCTTGGGCGGACCTAACTATGGCTACACCTTC. Drawing the rest from reference TRBV5-5 and TRBJ1-2, the complete variable domain is DAGVTQSPTHLIKTRGQQVTLRCSPISGHKSVSWYQQVLGQGPQFIFQYYEKEERGRGNFPDRFSARQFPNYSSELNVNALLLGDSALYLCASSLGGPNYGYTFGSGTRLTVV.